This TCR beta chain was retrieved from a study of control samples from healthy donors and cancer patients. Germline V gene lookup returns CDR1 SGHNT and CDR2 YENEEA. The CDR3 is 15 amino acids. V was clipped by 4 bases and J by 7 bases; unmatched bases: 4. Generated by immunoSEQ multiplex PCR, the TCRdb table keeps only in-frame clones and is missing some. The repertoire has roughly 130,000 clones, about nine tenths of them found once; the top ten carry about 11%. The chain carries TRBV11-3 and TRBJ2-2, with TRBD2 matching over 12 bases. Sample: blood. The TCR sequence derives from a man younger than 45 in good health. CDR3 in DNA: TGTGCCAGCAGCTCCCTAGCGGGAGGGCGCGGGGAGCTGTTTTTT. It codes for CASSSLAGGRGELFF. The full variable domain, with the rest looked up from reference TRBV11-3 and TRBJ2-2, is EAGVVQSPRYKIIEKKQPVAFWCNPISGHNTLYWYLQNLGQGPELLIRYENEEAVDDSQLPKDRFSAERLKGVDSTLKIQPAELGDSAVYLCASSSLAGGRGELFFGEGSRLTVL.